The clone carrying this TCR beta chain was found many times. This sample is drawn from a study of T cells in Graves' hyperthyroidism and ophthalmopathy. The investigators amplified TCR beta CDR3 regions from RNA transcripts. Using the HTBI primer set, a first-round RT-PCR was run on the TCR CDR3. TCRdb reprocessed the multiplex PCR reads with MiXCR, giving one entry per CDR3 protein. The sample holds around 290,000 distinct CDR3 sequences, roughly 15% seen once. Trimming removed 5 bases from V and 4 bases from J, with 11 bases in between. The CDR3 runs 13 residues. In germline, CDR1 is MNHNS, CDR2 SASEGT.

Sequencing used blood. This receptor was taken from a middle-aged woman with Graves' hyperthyroidism. This chain joins TRBV6-1 and TRBJ1-1, with D maybe TRBD1 (5 bases). CDR3 residues: CASSWGRTTEAFF. CDR3 in DNA: TGTGCCAGCAGTTGGGGGAGGACCACTGAAGCTTTCTTT.